This TCR beta chain originates from a study of cytomegalovirus exposure and HLA in healthy donors. Study results and caveats: Later on, a genetic analysis was performed. It linked a missense variant in DCLRE1C with V- and J-gene trimming of TCR beta. The study had only CMV serostatus as immune exposure information.

The primer mix had 60 Vbeta and 13 Jbeta primers. The table came from immunoSEQ multiplex PCR; TCRdb's copy has only in-frame clones and leaves some out. The sample yields about 160,000 clones, around 82% seen once. Details on this clone: Antigen unknown.

The sequence derives from a man younger than 40 in good health and CMV-seronegative. The sample consisted of PBMCs.

The CDR3 DNA reads TGTGCCAGCAGCATTGTAGCGGGAGTGTCTGGGGCCAACGTCCTGACTTTC. Translated, it gives CASSIVAGVSGANVLTF. V and J are TRBV5-5 and TRBJ2-6; TRBD2 agrees at 9 bases. J lost 1 base, V lost 4 bases, and 6 bases had no gene match. The germline V gene has CDR1 SGHKS and CDR2 YYEKEE (reference sequence). This CDR3 is 17 amino acids long.